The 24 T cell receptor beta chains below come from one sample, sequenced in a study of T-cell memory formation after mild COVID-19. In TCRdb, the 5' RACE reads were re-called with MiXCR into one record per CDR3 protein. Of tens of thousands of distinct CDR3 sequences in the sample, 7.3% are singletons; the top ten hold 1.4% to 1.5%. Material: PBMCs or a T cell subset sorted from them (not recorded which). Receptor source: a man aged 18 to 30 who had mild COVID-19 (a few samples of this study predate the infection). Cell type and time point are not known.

CDR3 region: CASIPRQTDTQYF. CDR3 DNA sequence: TGTGCCAGCATACCGCGACAAACCGATACGCAGTATTTT. This rearrangement joins TRBV2 to TRBJ2-3, with D hard to call. The CDR3 has 13 residues. Germline CDR1 reads SNHLY; CDR2 reads FYNNEI. V lost 7 bases and J lost 6, with 14 bases in between.

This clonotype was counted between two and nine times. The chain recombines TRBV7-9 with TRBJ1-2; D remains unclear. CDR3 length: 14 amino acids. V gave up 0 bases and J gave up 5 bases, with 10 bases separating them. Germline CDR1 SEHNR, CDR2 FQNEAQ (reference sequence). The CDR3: CASSLASTGYGYTF. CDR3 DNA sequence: TGTGCCAGCAGCTTAGCAAGCACGGGATATGGCTACACCTTC.

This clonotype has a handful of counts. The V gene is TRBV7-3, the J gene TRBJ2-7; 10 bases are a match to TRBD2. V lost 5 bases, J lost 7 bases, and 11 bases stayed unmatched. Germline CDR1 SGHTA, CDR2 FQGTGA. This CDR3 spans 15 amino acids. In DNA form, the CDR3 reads TGTGCCAGCAGCCCCCTAGGGCTAGCGGGGGAAGAGCAGTACTTC. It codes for CASSPLGLAGEEQYF. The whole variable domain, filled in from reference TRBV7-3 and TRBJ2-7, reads GAGVSQTPSNKVTEKGKYVELRCDPISGHTALYWYRQSLGQGPEFLIYFQGTGAADDSGLPNDRFFAVRPEGSVSTLKIQRTERGDSAVYLCASSPLGLAGEEQYFGPGTRLTVT.

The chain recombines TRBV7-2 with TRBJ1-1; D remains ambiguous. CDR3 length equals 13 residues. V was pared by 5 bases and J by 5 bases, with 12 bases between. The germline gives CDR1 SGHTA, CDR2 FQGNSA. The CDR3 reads CASSPRQGTEAFF. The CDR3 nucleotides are TGTGCCAGCAGCCCTCGACAAGGGACTGAAGCTTTCTTT.

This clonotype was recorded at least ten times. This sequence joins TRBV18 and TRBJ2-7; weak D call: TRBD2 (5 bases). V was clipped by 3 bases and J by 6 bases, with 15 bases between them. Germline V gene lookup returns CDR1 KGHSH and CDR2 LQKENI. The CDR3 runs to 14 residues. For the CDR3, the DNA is TGTGCCAGCTCACCCGGGGTGACGCTAGGCGAGCAGTACTTC. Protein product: CASSPGVTLGEQYF.

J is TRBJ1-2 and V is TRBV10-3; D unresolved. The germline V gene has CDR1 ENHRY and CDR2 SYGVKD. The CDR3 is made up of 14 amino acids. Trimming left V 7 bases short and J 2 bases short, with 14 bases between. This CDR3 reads CAINPDGSNYGYTF. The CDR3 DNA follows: TGTGCCATCAACCCCGACGGATCCAACTATGGCTACACCTTC.

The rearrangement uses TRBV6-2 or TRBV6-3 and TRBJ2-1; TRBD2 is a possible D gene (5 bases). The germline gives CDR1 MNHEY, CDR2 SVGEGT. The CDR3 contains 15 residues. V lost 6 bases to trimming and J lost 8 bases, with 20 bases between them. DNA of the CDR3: TGTGCCAGCAGCCCCACTAGTCAATTCGCAGATGAGCAGTTCTTC. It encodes CASSPTSQFADEQFF.

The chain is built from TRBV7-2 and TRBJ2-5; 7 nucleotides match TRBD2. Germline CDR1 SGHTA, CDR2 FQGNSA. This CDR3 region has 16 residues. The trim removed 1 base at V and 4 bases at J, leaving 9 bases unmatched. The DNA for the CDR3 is TGTGCCAGCAGCTTAGGAGTAGCTGGGGGGGGAGAGACCCAGTACTTC. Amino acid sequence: CASSLGVAGGGETQYF.

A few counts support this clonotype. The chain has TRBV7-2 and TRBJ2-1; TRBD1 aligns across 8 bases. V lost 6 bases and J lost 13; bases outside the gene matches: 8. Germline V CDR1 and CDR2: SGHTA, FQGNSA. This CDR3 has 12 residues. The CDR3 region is CASREQGGSQFF. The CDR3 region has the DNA TGTGCCAGCAGAGAACAGGGGGGATCCCAGTTCTTC.

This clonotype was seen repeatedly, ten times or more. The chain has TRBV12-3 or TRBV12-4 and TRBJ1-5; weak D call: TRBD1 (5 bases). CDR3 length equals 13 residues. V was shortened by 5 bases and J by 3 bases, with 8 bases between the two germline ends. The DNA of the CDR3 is TGTGCCAGCAGTCGACAGTTCAATCAGCCCCAGCATTTT. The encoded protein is CASSRQFNQPQHF.

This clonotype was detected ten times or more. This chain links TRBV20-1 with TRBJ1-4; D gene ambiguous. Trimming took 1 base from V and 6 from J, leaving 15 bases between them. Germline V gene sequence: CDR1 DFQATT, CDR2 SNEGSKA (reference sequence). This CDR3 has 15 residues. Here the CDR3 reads CSARASGPLDEKLFF. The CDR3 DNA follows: TGCAGTGCTAGAGCCTCCGGGCCCCTTGATGAAAAACTGTTTTTT.

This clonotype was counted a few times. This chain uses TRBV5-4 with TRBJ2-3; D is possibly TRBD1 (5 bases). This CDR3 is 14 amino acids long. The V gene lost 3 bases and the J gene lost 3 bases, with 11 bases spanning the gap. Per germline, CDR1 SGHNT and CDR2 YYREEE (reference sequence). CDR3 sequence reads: CASSYRAGTDTQYF. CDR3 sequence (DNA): TGTGCCAGCAGCTATAGGGCAGGGACAGATACGCAGTATTTT. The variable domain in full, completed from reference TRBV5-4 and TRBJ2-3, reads ETGVTQSPTHLIKTRGQQVTLRCSSQSGHNTVSWYQQALGQGPQFIFQYYREEENGRGNFPPRFSGLQFPNYSSELNVNALELDDSALYLCASSYRAGTDTQYFGPGTRLTVL.

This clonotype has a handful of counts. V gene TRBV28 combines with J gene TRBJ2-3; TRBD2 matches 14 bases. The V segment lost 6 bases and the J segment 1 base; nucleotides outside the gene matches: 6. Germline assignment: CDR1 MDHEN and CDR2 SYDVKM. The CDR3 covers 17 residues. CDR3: CASSLKGLAGGTDTQYF. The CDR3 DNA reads TGTGCCAGCAGCTTAAAGGGACTAGCGGGGGGCACAGATACGCAGTATTTT.

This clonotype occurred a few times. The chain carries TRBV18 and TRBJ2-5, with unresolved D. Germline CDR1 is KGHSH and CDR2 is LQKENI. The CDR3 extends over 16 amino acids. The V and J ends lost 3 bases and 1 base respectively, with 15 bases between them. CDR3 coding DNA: TGTGCCAGCTCACCGCCGCACAGAAATCTCCAAGAGACCCAGTACTTC. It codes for CASSPPHRNLQETQYF.

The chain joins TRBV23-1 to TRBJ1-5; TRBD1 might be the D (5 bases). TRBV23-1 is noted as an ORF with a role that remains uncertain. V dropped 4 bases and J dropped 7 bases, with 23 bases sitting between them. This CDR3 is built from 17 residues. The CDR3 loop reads CASSRWTGRGRDQPQHF. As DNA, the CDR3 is TGCGCCAGCAGTCGATGGACGGGGCGCGGACGGGACCAGCCCCAGCATTTT.

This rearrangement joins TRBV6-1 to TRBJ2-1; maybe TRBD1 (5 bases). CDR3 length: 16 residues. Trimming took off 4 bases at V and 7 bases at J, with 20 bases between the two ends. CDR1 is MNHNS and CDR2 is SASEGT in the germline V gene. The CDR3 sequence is CASSGASGSLRNEQFF. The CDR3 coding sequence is TGTGCCAGCAGTGGAGCTTCAGGGTCATTGAGAAATGAGCAGTTCTTC.

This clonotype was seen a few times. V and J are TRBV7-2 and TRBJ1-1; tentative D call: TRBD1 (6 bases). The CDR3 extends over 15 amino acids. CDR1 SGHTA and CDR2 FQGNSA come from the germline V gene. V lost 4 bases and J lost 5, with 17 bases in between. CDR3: CASSSLQGGGTEAFF. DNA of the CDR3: TGTGCCAGCAGCTCTCTACAGGGCGGAGGTACTGAAGCTTTCTTT.

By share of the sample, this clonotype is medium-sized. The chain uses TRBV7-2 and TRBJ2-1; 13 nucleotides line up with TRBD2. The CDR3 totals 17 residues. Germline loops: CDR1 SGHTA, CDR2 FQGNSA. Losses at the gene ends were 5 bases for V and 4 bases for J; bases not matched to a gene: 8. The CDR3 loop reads CASSLNPTSGGYNEQFF. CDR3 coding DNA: TGTGCCAGCAGCCTGAATCCGACTAGCGGGGGGTACAATGAGCAGTTCTTC.

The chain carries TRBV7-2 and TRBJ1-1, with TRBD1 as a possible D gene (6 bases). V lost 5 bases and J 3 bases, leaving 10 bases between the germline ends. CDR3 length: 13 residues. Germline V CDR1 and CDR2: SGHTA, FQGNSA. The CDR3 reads CASSKYRDTEAFF. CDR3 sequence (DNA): TGTGCCAGCAGCAAATACAGGGACACTGAAGCTTTCTTT.

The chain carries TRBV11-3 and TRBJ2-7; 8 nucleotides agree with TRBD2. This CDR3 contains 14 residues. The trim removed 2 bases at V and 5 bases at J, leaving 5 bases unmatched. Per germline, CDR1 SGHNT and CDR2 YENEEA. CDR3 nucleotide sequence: TGTGCCAGCAGCTTAAGCGGGGGAAACGACGAGCAGTACTTC. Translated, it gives CASSLSGGNDEQYF.

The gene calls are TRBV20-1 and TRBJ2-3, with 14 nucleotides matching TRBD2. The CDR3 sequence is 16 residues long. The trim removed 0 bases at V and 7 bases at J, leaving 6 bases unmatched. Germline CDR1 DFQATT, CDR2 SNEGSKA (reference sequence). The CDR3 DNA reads TGCAGTGCTAGAGATGGGGGGACTAGCGGGGGAAATACGCAGTATTTT. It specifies CSARDGGTSGGNTQYF.

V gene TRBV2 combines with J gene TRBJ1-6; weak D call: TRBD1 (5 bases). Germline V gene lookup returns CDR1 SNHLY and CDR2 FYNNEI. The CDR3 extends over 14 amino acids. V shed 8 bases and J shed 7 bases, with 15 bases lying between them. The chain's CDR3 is CASGYRDGNSPLHF. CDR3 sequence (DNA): TGTGCCAGCGGTTACCGGGACGGGAATTCACCCCTCCACTTT.

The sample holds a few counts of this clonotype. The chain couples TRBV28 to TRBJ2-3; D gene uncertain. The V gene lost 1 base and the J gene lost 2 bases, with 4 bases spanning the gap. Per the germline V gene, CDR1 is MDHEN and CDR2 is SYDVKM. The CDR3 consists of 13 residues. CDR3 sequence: CASSLYATDTQYF. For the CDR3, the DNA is TGTGCCAGCAGTTTATACGCCACAGATACGCAGTATTTT.

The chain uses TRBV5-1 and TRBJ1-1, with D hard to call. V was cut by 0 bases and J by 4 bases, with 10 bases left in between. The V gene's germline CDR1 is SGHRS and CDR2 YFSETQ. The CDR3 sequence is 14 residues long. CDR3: CASSLVSSSTEAFF. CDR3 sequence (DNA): TGCGCCAGCAGCTTGGTTTCGTCAAGCACTGAAGCTTTCTTT.